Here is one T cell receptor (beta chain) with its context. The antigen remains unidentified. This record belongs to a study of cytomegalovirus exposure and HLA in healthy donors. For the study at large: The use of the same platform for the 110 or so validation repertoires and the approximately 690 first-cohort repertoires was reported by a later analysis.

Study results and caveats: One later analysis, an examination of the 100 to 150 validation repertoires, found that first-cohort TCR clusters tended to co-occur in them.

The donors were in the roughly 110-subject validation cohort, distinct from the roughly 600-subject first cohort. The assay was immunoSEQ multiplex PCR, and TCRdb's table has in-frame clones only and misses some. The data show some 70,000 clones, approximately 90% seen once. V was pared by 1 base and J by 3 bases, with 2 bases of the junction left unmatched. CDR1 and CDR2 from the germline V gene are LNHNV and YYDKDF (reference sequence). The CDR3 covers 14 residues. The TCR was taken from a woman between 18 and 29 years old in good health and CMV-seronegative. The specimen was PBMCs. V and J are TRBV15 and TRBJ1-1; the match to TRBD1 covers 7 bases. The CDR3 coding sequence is TGTGCCACCAGCAGAGGACAGGGCGACACTGAAGCTTTCTTT. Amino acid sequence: CATSRGQGDTEAFF.